This TCR beta chain stems from a study of T cell clones after liver transplantation. About the research overall: A pre-transplant mixed lymphocyte reaction with TCRbeta sequencing defined graft-donor-reactive clones followed in post-transplant blood. As an antigen-independent comparator, third-party-reactive TCRbeta sequences came from pre-transplant mixed lymphocyte reactions.

Study-wide points: A larger donor-reactive than third-party decline suggested partial antigen-specific deletion. Rather than being deleted, graft donor-reactive T cells may have moved into the graft.

The protocol was immunoSEQ multiplex PCR, while the TCRdb copy is restricted to in-frame clones and leaves out a portion. The profile shows over 90,000 clones, approximately 79% of them singletons. Germline CDR1 SNHLY, CDR2 FYNNEI. The CDR3 runs to 15 residues. The V and J ends lost 5 bases and 6 bases, in that order; junction bases with no gene match: 9. Worth noting for this clone: No antigen is known for it.

This receptor was obtained from a human patient who received a liver transplant. T cells may partly derive from the graft donor. The chain joins TRBV2 to TRBJ1-2; 10 nucleotides align to TRBD1. Sequenced here: CD4+ T cells from blood, sampled approximately 43 months after liver transplant. The CDR3 protein is CASSLTGGARDGYTF. The CDR3 region has the DNA TGTGCCAGCAGTTTGACAGGGGGCGCCCGGGATGGCTACACCTTC. Combining the CDR3 with reference TRBV2 and TRBJ1-2 gives the whole variable domain EPEVTQTPSHQVTQMGQEVILRCVPISNHLYFYWYRQILGQKVEFLVSFYNNEISEKSEIFDDQFSVERPDGSNFTLKIRSTKLEDSAMYFCASSLTGGARDGYTFGSGTRLTVV.